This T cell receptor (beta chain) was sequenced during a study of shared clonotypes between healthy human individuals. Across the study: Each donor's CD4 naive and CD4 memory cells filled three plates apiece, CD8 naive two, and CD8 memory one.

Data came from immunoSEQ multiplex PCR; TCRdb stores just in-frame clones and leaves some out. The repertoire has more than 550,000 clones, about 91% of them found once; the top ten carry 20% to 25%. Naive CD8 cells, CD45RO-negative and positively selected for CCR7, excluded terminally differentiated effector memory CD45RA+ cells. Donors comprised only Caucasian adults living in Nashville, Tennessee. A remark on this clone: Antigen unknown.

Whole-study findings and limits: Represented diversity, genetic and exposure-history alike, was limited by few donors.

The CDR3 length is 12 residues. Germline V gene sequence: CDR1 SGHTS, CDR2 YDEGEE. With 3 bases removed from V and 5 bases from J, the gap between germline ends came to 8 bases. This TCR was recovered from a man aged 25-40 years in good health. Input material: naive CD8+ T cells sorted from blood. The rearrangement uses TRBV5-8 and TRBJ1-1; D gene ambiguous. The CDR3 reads CASSWAGTEAFF. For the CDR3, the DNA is TGTGCCAGCAGCTGGGCGGGGACTGAAGCTTTCTTT.